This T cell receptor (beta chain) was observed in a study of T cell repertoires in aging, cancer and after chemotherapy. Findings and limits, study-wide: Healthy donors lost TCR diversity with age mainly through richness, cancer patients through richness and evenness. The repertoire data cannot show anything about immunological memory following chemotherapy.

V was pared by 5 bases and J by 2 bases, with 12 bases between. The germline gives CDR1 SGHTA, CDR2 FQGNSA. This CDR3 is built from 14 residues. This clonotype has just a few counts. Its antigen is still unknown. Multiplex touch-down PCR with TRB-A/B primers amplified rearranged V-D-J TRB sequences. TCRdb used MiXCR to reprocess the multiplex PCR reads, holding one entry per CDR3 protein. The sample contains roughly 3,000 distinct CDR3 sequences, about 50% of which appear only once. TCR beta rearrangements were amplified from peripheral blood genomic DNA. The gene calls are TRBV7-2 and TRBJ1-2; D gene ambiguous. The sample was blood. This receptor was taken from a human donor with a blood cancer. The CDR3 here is CASSIQRMNYGYTF. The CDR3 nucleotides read TGTGCCAGCAGCATACAGAGGATGAACTATGGCTACACCTTC.